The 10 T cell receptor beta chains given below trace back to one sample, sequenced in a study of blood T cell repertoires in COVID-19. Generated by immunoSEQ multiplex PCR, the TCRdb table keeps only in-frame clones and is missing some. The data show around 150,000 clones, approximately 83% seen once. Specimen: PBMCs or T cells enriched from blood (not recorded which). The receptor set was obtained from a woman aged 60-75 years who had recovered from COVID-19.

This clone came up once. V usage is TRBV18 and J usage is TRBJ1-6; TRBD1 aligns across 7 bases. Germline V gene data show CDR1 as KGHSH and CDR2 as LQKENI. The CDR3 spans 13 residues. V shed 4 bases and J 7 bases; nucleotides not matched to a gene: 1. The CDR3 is CASSQGANSPLHF. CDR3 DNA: TGTGCCAGCTCACAGGGGGCGAATTCACCCCTCCACTTT. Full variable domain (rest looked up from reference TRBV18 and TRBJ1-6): NAGVMQNPRHLVRRRGQEARLRCSPMKGHSHVYWYRQLPEEGLKFMVYLQKENIIDESGMPKERFSAEFPKEGPSILRIQQVVRGDSAAYFCASSQGANSPLHFGNGTRLTVT.

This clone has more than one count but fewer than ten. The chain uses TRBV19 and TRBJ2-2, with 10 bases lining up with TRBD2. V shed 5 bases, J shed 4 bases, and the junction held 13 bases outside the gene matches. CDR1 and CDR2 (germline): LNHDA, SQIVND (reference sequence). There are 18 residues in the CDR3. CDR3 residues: CASSLPGWSGRATGELFF. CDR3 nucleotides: TGTGCCAGTAGTCTCCCCGGGTGGAGCGGGAGGGCCACCGGGGAGCTGTTTTTT.

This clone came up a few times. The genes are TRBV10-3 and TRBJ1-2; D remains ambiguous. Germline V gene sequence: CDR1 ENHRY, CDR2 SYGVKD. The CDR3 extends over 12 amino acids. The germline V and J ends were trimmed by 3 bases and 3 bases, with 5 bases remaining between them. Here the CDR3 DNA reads TGTGCCATCAGTGATGGGCACTATGGCTACACCTTC. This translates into CAISDGHYGYTF.

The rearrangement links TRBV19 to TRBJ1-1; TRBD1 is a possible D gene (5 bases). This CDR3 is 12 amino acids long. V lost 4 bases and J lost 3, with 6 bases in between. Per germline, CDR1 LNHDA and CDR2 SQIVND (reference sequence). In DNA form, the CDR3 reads TGTGCCAGTAGTACAGGGTACACTGAAGCTTTCTTT. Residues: CASSTGYTEAFF.

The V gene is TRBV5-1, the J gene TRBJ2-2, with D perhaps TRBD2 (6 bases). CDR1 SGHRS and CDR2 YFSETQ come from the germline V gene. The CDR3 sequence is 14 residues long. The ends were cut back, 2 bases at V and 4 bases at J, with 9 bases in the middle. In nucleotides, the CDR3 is TGCGCCAGCAGCTTCCCCGGGGGCACCGGGGAGCTGTTTTTT. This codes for CASSFPGGTGELFF.

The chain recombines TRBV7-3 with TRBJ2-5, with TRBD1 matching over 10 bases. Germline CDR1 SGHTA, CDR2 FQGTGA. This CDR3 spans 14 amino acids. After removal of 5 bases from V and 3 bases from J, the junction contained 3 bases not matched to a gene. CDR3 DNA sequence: TGTGCCAGCAGCAGACAGGGGGCGGAAGAGACCCAGTACTTC. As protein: CASSRQGAEETQYF.

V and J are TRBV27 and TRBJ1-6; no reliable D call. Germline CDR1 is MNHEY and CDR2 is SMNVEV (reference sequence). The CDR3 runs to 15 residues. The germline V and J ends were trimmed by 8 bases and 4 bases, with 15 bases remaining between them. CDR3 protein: CASSKDPGYNSPLHF. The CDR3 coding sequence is TGTGCCAGCTCGAAAGACCCGGGATATAATTCACCCCTCCACTTT.

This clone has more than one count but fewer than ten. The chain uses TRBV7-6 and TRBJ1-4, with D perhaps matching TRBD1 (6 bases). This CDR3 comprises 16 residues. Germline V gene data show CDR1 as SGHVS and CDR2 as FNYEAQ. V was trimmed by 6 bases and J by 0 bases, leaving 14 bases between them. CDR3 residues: CASRPGQFATNEKLFF. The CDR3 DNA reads TGTGCCAGCAGACCCGGACAGTTTGCAACTAATGAAAAACTGTTTTTT.

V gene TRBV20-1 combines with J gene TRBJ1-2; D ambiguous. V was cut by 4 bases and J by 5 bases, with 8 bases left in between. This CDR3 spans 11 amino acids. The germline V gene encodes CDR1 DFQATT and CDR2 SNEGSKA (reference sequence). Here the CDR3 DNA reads TGCAGTGCTACCGAGCTATATGGCTACACCTTC. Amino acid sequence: CSATELYGYTF.

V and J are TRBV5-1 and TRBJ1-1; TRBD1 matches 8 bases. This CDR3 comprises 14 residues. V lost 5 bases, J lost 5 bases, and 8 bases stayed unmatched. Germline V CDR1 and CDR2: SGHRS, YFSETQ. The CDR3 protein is CASRIDRGRTEAFF. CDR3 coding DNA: TGCGCCAGCAGGATCGACAGGGGACGAACTGAAGCTTTCTTT. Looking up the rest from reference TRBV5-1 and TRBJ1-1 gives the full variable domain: KAGVTQTPRYLIKTRGQQVTLSCSPISGHRSVSWYQQTPGQGLQFLFEYFSETQRNKGNFPGRFSGRQFSNSRSEMNVSTLELGDSALYLCASRIDRGRTEAFFGQGTRLTVV.